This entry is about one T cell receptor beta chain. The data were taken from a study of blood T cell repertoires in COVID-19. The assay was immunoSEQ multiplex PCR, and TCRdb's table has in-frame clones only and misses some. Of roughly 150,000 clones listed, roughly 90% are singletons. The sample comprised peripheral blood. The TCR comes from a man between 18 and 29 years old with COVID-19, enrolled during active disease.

The DNA of the CDR3 is TGTGCCAGCAGCTTTGCTAGCGAGCAGTTCTTC. This codes for CASSFASEQFF. The chain recombines TRBV28 with TRBJ2-1; D is perhaps TRBD2 (5 bases). Trimming removed 6 bases at V and 10 bases at J, with 10 bases between. Germline V lookup: CDR1 MDHEN, CDR2 SYDVKM. This CDR3 contains 11 residues.